The entry below gives a single T cell receptor beta chain sequence along with its context. The antigen remains unidentified. The entry originates in a study of blood T cells in healthy people across ages. Turning to the study itself: Template switching captured about one barcoded beta molecule per two T cells.

Study-level results: No conclusive comparison of naive versus antigen-experienced cells was possible with unsorted PBMCs.

A sample-barcoded 5' primer and a J-beta primer mix were used in a second PCR of roughly 7 to 11 cycles. All cDNA molecules were each tagged by a template-switch adaptor with 12 random nucleotides. One entry per CDR3 protein, called by TCRdb with MiXCR from the 5' RACE reads. In the table there are 1.5 million to 2 million distinct CDR3 sequences, about 30% of which are singletons. Germline loops: CDR1 SGHRS, CDR2 YFSETQ. CDR3 length: 16 amino acids. The V segment lost 0 bases and the J segment 4 bases; nucleotides outside the gene matches: 8. The source of this sequence is a woman aged 30 to 39 in good health. The chain carries TRBV5-1 and TRBJ2-3; TRBD2 matches 7 bases. The source material was blood. This chain's CDR3 is CASSLEEGGPPDTQYF. The CDR3, as DNA: TGCGCCAGCAGCTTGGAGGAGGGAGGGCCCCCAGATACGCAGTATTTT. Drawing the rest from reference TRBV5-1 and TRBJ2-3, the complete variable domain is KAGVTQTPRYLIKTRGQQVTLSCSPISGHRSVSWYQQTPGQGLQFLFEYFSETQRNKGNFPGRFSGRQFSNSRSEMNVSTLELGDSALYLCASSLEEGGPPDTQYFGPGTRLTVL.